This TCR beta chain was identified during a study of blood T cell repertoires in COVID-19. Study context: The United States, Italy and Spain provided the acute and convalescent COVID-19 samples. T cells, B-cell-depleted T cells, or PBMCs supplied cDNA or gDNA.

Original data processing: Amplified reference gene primers provided the basis for estimating nucleated cell counts. Assay: immunoSEQ multiplex PCR; the TCRdb copy retains only in-frame clones and omits some. The DNA gave D and trimming, while V, J and clone size come from that table. The data contain approximately 180,000 clones, approximately 90% of them seen just once; the ten biggest clones take up about 6.3%. CDR3 length: 14 amino acids. Trimming at V came to 6 bases and at J to 7 bases, leaving 9 bases not matched to a gene. In germline, CDR1 is KGHSH, CDR2 LQKENI. This clone was observed once. The specimen sequenced was peripheral blood. The V and J genes are TRBV18 and TRBJ2-1, with TRBD2 identical over 7 bases. The receptor was derived from a man aged 35-49 years with active or convalescent COVID-19. The CDR3 is CASSGTNTFNEQFF. In DNA, the CDR3 is TGTGCCAGCTCGGGGACTAATACCTTTAATGAGCAGTTCTTC.